This TCR beta chain stems from a study of shared clonotypes between healthy human individuals. The germline V and J ends were trimmed by 4 bases and 0 bases, with 13 bases remaining between them. In germline, CDR1 is LNHNV, CDR2 YYDKDF (reference sequence). The CDR3 sequence is 16 residues long. Data came from immunoSEQ multiplex PCR; TCRdb stores just in-frame clones and leaves some out. The data show about 1.5 million clones, roughly 96% seen once. Specimen: naive CD4+ T cells sorted from blood. Indicated subset: CD45RA+ positively selected. The rearrangement joins TRBV15 to TRBJ2-1, with D unclear. The clonotype originates from a man aged 25-40 years in good health. CDR3 DNA: TGTGCCACCAGCACCATAACAGCGATCTCCTACAATGAGCAGTTCTTC. It yields the protein CATSTITAISYNEQFF. Looking up the rest from reference TRBV15 and TRBJ2-1 gives the full variable domain: DAMVIQNPRYQVTQFGKPVTLSCSQTLNHNVMYWYQQKSSQAPKLLFHYYDKDFNNEADTPDNFQSRRPNTSFCFLDIRSPGLGDTAMYLCATSTITAISYNEQFFGPGTRLTVL.